The clone carrying this T cell receptor (beta chain) has a handful of counts. The antigen is not known. The DNA ends 3 residues before the CDR3 does, and the rest of the CDR3 is filled in from the germline J gene. The sample comes from a study of T cell clonality in common variable immunodeficiency. The study's findings and limits: Reportedly, TCR beta sequences from common variable immunodeficiency showed fewer deletions and N-nucleotide insertions.

Equal genomic DNA amounts from CVID and control samples were sequenced. Repertoires were generated with immunoSEQ multiplex PCR, while TCRdb's copy carries only in-frame clones and drops some. The record shows 25,000 to 35,000 clones for this sample, with no singletons present. There are 15 residues in the CDR3. Germline CDR1 is PRHDT and CDR2 is FYEKMQ (reference sequence). The V end lost 3 bases, the J end lost 4 bases, and 12 bases lay between the germline ends. This sequence originates from a human donor with common variable immunodeficiency. The sequencing input was peripheral blood mononuclear cells. The gene calls are TRBV13 and TRBJ2-2, with TRBD1 as a possible D gene (5 bases). CDR3 DNA, as far as it was read: TGTGCCAGCAGCTTCTCACAGGAAGTCACCGGGGAG. Its translation: CASSFSQEVTGE. The CDR3 in its entirety is CASSFSQEVTGELFF. The full variable domain, its missing parts supplied by reference TRBV13 and TRBJ2-2, is AAGVIQSPRHLIKEKRETATLKCYPIPRHDTVYWYQQGPGQDPQFLISFYEKMQSDKGSIPDRFSAQQFSDYHSELNMSSLELGDSALYFCASSFSQEVTGELFFGEGSRLTVL.